This is a list of T cell receptor beta chains from one sample in a study of Graves' ophthalmopathy and Graves' hyperthyroidism. One entry per CDR3 protein results from TCRdb running MiXCR on the multiplex PCR reads. The sample lists a few hundred thousand distinct CDR3 sequences, approximately 15% occurring once. Material for sequencing was peripheral blood. Receptors were obtained from a woman aged 18 to 35 with stable Graves' hyperthyroidism. The CDR3 runs from the conserved cysteine through the conserved F or W. The D gene is left open where the match is weak. Rows give clone size only sometimes, using once, few, many, or a class for an expanded clone.

d_gene | j_gene | v_gene | abundance | CDR3nt | CDR3aa
TRBD1 | TRBJ1-5 | TRBV6-1 | many | TGTGCCAGCAGTACGGGACAGGCCGAGAATCAGCCCCAGCATTTT | CASSTGQAENQPQHF
NA | TRBJ2-2 | TRBV5-4 | NA | TGTGCCAGCAGCTCGGGACACCGGTGGACCGGGGAGCTGTTTTTT | CASSSGHRWTGELFF
TRBD1 | TRBJ2-5 | TRBV6-1 | NA | TGTGCCAGCAGTGACCGGACAGGGAGGGAGACCCAGTACTTC | CASSDRTGRETQYF
TRBD1 | TRBJ2-5 | TRBV24-1 | many | TGTGCCACCAGTGATTTGGGGACAGGGACCCAAGAGACCCAGTACTTC | CATSDLGTGTQETQYF
NA | TRBJ1-5 | TRBV12-3/TRBV12-4 | many | TGTGCCAGCAGTTTAGAGCGGCGGGATCAGCCCCAGCATTTT | CASSLERRDQPQHF
TRBD1 | TRBJ1-5 | TRBV15 | many | TGTGCCACCAGCAGAGGGACAGGTGAAAGCAATCAGCCCCAGCATTTT | CATSRGTGESNQPQHF
TRBD1 | TRBJ1-2 | TRBV29-1 | many | TGCAGCGTTGCCGCCGACAGGGAGGCTAACTATGGCTACACCTTC | CSVAADREANYGYTF
NA | TRBJ1-2 | TRBV12-5 | many | TGTGCTAGTGGTTTGGGACACAACTATGGCTACACCTTC | CASGLGHNYGYTF
NA | TRBJ1-2 | TRBV2 | many | TGTGCCAGCAGCCCAAGCCCAGGGGCGGACTATGGCTACACCTTC | CASSPSPGADYGYTF
TRBD1 | TRBJ1-6 | TRBV19 | many | TGTGCCAGTAGAAGAGGACAGGGAAGCTCCTATAATTCACCCCTCCACTTT | CASRRGQGSSYNSPLHF
NA | TRBJ1-5 | TRBV29-1 | many | TGCAGCGTTGGGACATCAGAGTGGGATCAGCCCCAGCATTTT | CSVGTSEWDQPQHF
NA | TRBJ1-2 | TRBV6-5 | many | TGTGCCAGCACCACGTCGGCTGGCTACACCTTC | CASTTSAGYTF
NA | TRBJ1-2 | TRBV29-1 | many | TGCAGCGCTGCCAATTCAGATTTATACTATGGCTACACCTTC | CSAANSDLYYGYTF
NA | TRBJ1-1 | TRBV6-2/TRBV6-3 | many | TGTCCCAGCAGTACACCAAGGGGGAGATTGGACACTGAAGCTTTCTTT | CPSSTPRGRLDTEAFF
NA | TRBJ1-1 | TRBV12-5 | many | TGTGCTAGTGAGACGGGGACCACTGAAGCTTTCTTT | CASETGTTEAFF
NA | TRBJ1-2 | TRBV7-8 | many | TGTGCCAGCAGCTTGGGGGGTTTAGCCTCTAACTATGGCTACACCTTC | CASSLGGLASNYGYTF
NA | TRBJ2-7 | TRBV27 | many | TGTGCCAGCAGTCCCTCATGGGGGAACTACGAGCAGTACTTC | CASSPSWGNYEQYF
TRBD1 | TRBJ2-7 | TRBV11-2 | many | TGTGCCAGCAGCTTAGAGCCGACAGGGGGCGAGCAGTACTTC | CASSLEPTGGEQYF
TRBD1 | TRBJ1-1 | TRBV12-3/TRBV12-4 | many | TGTGCCAGCAGCTCCCGTACAACAGGGGGCGCTTTCTTT | CASSSRTTGGAFF
NA | TRBJ1-5 | TRBV12-3/TRBV12-4 | many | TGTGCCAGCAGCCAACGGAGGGGTAGCAATCAGCCCCAGCATTTT | CASSQRRGSNQPQHF
NA | TRBJ1-6 | TRBV5-1 | many | TGCGCCAGCGCGGCGGGGGTCGGAAATTCACCCCTCCACTTT | CASAAGVGNSPLHF
NA | TRBJ1-5 | TRBV3-1 | few | TGTGCCAGCAGCCAAGGTAGCCTAGACCAGCCCCAGCATTTT | CASSQGSLDQPQHF
TRBD2 | TRBJ2-7 | TRBV10-2 | NA | TGCGCCAGCAGGACTAGCGGGGGGCCTTTTGGCGAGCAGTACTTC | CASRTSGGPFGEQYF
NA | TRBJ2-7 | TRBV29-1 | many | TGCAGCGTCAACAGGGCAAGCTCCTACGAGCAGTACTTC | CSVNRASSYEQYF
TRBD1 | TRBJ1-5 | TRBV2 | many | TGTGCCAGCAGTGGGGGACAGGGCGTCAAGCCCCAGCATTTT | CASSGGQGVKPQHF
NA | TRBJ2-7 | TRBV7-2 | many | TGTGCCAGCAGCCCGCGGGGACAGCTAACCTACGAGCAGTACTTC | CASSPRGQLTYEQYF
NA | TRBJ2-7 | TRBV7-9 | many | TGTGCCAGCAGCCCGGGCGGGTACTCCTACGAGCAGTACTTC | CASSPGGYSYEQYF
TRBD1 | TRBJ1-1 | TRBV19 | many | TGTGCCAGTAGACAGGGGGCTTGGAACACTGAAGCTTTCTTT | CASRQGAWNTEAFF
NA | TRBJ2-7 | TRBV3-1 | once | TGTGCCAGCAGCCAAGACTACAGGGCCGCCTACGAGCAGTACTTC | CASSQDYRAAYEQYF
NA | TRBJ1-6 | TRBV12-3/TRBV12-4 | NA | TGTGCCAGCAGTCCCTCCGGACTGGGCCTGGATTCACCCCTCCACTTT | CASSPSGLGLDSPLHF
TRBD1 | TRBJ1-2 | TRBV11-2 | many | TGTGCCAGCAGCTTACGGACCGGGACAGGGGCTTACTATGGCTACACCTTC | CASSLRTGTGAYYGYTF
TRBD1 | TRBJ2-7 | TRBV7-9 | few | TGTGCCAGCAGCTCATCACAGGGGGCGATCTACGAGCAGTACTTC | CASSSSQGAIYEQYF
NA | TRBJ2-5 | TRBV6-2/TRBV6-3 | many | TGTGCCAGCAGTTCGGGGGCATCCCAAGAGACCCAGTACTTC | CASSSGASQETQYF
NA | TRBJ1-1 | TRBV5-1 | many | TGTGCCAGCAGTTTAGAGGGTGAAGCTTTCTTT | CASSLEGEAFF
TRBD1 | TRBJ1-2 | TRBV6-2/TRBV6-3 | many | TGTGCCAGCAGCGGACAGGGGACTAACTATGGCTACACCTTC | CASSGQGTNYGYTF
NA | TRBJ1-2 | TRBV6-1 | many | TGTGCCAGCAGTCAGCGGCGCATCGATGGCTACACCTTC | CASSQRRIDGYTF
NA | TRBJ1-2 | TRBV7-8 | many | TGTGCCAGCAGCCGCCAACAGGGAGACTATGGCTACACCTTC | CASSRQQGDYGYTF